The T cell receptor beta chain described here comes from a study of OX40 agonist ivuxolimab in advanced cancers. This clone was seen only once. The CDR3 consists of 16 residues. V lost 2 bases to trimming and J lost 5 bases; unmatched junction nucleotides: 11. Per germline, CDR1 SGHRS and CDR2 YFSETQ. Repertoires were generated with immunoSEQ multiplex PCR, while TCRdb's copy carries only in-frame clones and drops some. This table has about 63,000 clones, around 85% appearing once. The chain combines TRBV5-1 with TRBJ2-5; 8 positions match TRBD2. The sample here was CD4+ or CD8+ T cells sorted from blood, taken in a trial of the OX40 agonist ivuxolimab. This sequence originates from an adult with an advanced solid tumor such as melanoma, head and neck, liver or kidney cancer. CDR3: CASSLAGAAEGETQYF. CDR3 coding DNA: TGCGCCAGCAGCTTAGCGGGAGCTGCCGAGGGGGAGACCCAGTACTTC.